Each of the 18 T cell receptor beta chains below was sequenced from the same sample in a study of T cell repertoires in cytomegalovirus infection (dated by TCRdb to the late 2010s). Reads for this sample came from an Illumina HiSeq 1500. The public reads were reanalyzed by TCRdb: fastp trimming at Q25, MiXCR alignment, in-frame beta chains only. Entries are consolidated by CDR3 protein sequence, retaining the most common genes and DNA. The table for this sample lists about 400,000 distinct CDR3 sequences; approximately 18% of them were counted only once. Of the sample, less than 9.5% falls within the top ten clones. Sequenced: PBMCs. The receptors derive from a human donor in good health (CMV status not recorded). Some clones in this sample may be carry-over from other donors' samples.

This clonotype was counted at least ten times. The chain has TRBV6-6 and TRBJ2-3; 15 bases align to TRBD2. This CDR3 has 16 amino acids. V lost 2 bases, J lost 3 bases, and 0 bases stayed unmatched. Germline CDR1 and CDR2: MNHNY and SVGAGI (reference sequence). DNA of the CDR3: TGTGCCAGCAGTTACGGGACTAGCGGGAGGACAGATACGCAGTATTTT. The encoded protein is CASSYGTSGRTDTQYF.

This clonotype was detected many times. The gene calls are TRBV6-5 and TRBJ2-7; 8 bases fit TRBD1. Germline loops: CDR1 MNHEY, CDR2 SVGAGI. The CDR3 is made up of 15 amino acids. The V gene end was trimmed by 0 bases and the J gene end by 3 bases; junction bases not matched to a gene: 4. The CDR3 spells CASSYSPQGGYEQYF. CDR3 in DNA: TGTGCCAGCAGTTACTCGCCACAGGGGGGCTACGAGCAGTACTTC.

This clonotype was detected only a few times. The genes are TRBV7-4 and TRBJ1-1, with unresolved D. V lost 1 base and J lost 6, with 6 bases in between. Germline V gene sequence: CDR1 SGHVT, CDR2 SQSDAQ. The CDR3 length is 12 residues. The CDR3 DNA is TGTGCCAGCAGCTTAGTTCCCCCTGAAGCTTTCTTT. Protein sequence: CASSLVPPEAFF.

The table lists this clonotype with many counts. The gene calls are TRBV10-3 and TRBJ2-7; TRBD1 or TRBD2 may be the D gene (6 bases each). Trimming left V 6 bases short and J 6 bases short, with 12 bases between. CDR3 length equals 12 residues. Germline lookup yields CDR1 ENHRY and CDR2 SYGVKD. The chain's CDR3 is CAIRLQGGEQYF. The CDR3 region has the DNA TGTGCCATCAGACTACAGGGAGGCGAGCAGTACTTC.

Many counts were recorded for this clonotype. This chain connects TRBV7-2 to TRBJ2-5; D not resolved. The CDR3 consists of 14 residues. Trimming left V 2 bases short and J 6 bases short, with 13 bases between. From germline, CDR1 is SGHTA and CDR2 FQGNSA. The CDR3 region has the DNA TGTGCCAGCAGCTTAAATGCCGGGTGGAAGACCCAGTACTTC. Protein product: CASSLNAGWKTQYF.

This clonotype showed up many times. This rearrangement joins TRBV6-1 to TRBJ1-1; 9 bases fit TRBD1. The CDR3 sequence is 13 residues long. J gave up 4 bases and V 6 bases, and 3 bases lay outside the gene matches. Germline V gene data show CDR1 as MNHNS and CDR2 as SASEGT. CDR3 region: CASSMTGGTEAFF. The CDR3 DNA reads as TGTGCCAGCAGCATGACAGGGGGCACTGAAGCTTTCTTT.

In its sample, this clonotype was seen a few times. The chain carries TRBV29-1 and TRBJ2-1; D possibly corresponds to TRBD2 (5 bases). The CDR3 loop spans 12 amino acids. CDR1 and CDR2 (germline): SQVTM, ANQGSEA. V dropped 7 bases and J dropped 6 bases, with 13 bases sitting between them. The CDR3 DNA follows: TGCAGCGCCCGATCCGAGGGCAATGAGCAGTTCTTC. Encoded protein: CSARSEGNEQFF.

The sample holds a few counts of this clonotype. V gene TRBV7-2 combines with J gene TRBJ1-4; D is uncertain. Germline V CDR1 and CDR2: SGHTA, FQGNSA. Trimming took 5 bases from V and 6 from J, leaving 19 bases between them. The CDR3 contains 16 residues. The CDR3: CASSRKSGPWDEKLFF. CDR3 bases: TGTGCCAGCAGCAGAAAATCAGGCCCCTGGGATGAAAAACTGTTTTTT.

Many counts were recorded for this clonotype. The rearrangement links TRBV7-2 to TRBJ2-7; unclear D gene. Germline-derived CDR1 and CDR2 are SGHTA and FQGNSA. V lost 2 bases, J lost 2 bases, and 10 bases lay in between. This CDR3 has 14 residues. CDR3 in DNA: TGTGCCAGCAGCTTAAGGGCCTCCCCCTACGAGCAGTACTTC. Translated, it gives CASSLRASPYEQYF.

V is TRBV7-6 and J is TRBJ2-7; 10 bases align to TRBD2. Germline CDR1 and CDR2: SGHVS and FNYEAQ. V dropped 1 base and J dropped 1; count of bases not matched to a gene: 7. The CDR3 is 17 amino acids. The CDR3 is CASSLGASGSGSYEQYF. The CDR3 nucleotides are TGTGCCAGCAGCTTAGGGGCTAGCGGGAGTGGATCCTACGAGCAGTACTTC.

The CDR3 DNA is TGTGCCAGCAGCCCACACTCAGGACTAGCGGAACACCAAGAGACCCAGTACTTC. It yields the protein CASSPHSGLAEHQETQYF. The chain uses TRBV7-4 and TRBJ2-5; 10 bases match TRBD2. The ends lost 5 bases at V and 0 bases at J; junction bases unmatched: 12. Germline values: CDR1 SGHVT, CDR2 SQSDAQ. CDR3 length equals 18 residues.

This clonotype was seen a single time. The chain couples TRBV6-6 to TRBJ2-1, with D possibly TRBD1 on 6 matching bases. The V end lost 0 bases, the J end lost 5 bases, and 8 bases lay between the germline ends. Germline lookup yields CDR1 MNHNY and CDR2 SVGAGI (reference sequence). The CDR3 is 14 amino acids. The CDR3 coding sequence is TGTGCCAGCAGTTACTCGACAGGAAACAATGAGCAGTTCTTC. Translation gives CASSYSTGNNEQFF.

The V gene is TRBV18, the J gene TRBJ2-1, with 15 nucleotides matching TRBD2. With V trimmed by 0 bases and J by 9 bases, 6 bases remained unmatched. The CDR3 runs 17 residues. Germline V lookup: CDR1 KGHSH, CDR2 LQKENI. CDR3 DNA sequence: TGTGCCAGCTCACCACCCGGGGGACTAGCGGGAGGAGGTGAGCAGTTCTTC. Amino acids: CASSPPGGLAGGGEQFF.

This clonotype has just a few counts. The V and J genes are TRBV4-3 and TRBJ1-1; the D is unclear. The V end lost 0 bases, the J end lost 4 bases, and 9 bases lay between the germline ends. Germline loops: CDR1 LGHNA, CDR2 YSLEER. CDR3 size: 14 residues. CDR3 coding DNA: TGCGCCAGCAGCCAAGATCCCCACGGCACTGAAGCTTTCTTT. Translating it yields CASSQDPHGTEAFF.

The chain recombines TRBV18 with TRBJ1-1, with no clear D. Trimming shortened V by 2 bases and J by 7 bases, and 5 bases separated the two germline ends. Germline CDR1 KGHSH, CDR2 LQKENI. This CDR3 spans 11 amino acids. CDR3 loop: CASSPVSEAFF. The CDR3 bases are TGTGCCAGCTCACCAGTCAGTGAAGCTTTCTTT. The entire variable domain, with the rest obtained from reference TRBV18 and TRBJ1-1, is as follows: NAGVMQNPRHLVRRRGQEARLRCSPMKGHSHVYWYRQLPEEGLKFMVYLQKENIIDESGMPKERFSAEFPKEGPSILRIQQVVRGDSAAYFCASSPVSEAFFGQGTRLTVV.

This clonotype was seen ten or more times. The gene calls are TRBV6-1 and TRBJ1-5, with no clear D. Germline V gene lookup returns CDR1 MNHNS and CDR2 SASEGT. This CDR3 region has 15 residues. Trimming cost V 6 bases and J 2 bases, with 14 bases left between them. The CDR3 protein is CASRGGTSRNQPQHF. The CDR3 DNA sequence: TGTGCCAGCAGGGGAGGTACGTCGCGCAATCAGCCCCAGCATTTT.

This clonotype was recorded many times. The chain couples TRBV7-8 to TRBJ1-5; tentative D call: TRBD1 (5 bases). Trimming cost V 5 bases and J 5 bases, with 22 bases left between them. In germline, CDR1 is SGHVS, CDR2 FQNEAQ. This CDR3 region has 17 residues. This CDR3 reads CASSPHAAVGVYQPQHF. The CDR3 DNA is TGTGCCAGCAGCCCCCACGCAGCGGTGGGGGTGTATCAGCCCCAGCATTTT.

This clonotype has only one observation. CDR3 amino acids: CSAKQFSNQPQHF. The DNA for the CDR3 is TGCAGTGCTAAGCAGTTTAGCAATCAGCCCCAGCATTTT. The rearrangement uses TRBV20-1 and TRBJ1-5; D is ambiguous. The CDR3 has 13 amino acids. Germline-derived CDR1 and CDR2 are DFQATT and SNEGSKA (reference sequence). Trimming pared 4 bases from V and 0 bases from J, leaving 7 bases between.